Listed here is a single T cell receptor (beta chain). CDR1 SEHNR and CDR2 FQNEAQ come from the germline V gene (reference sequence). The V gene lost 5 bases and the J gene lost 8 bases, with 13 bases spanning the gap. This CDR3 spans 13 amino acids. From the 5' RACE reads, TCRdb called clonotypes with MiXCR, one entry per CDR3 protein. Of just over 60,000 distinct CDR3 sequences listed, under 35% are singletons. The receptor was isolated from a female donor with breast cancer. Specimen: tumor-infiltrating naive CD4+ T cells sorted from the breast tumor. As to subset: naive CD4+ T cells, CD4+CD45RA+CD25-. J is TRBJ1-3 and V is TRBV7-9; D possibly corresponds to TRBD1 (5 bases). As DNA, the CDR3 is TGTGCCAGCAGCCCTCAGGGAGCGGACACCATATATTTT. Amino acids: CASSPQGADTIYF. Supplemented by reference TRBV7-9 and TRBJ1-3, the full variable domain reads DTGVSQNPRHKITKRGQNVTFRCDPISEHNRLYWYRQTLGQGPEFLTYFQNEAQLEKSRLLSDRFSAERPKGSFSTLEIQRTEQGDSAMYLCASSPQGADTIYFGEGSWLTVV.